One T cell receptor beta chain is described in this entry. What it binds is not known. No conserved phenylalanine or tryptophan is present at the end of the CDR3, so a read error is the likely explanation. Because the CDR3's place on the DNA is in doubt, the DNA is left out and the CDR3 is given as listed by TCRdb. The germline CDR1 and CDR2 sequences are SGHTA and FQGNSA. The CDR3 totals 12 residues, both ends included. This entry is derived from a study of CD8+CD57+ T cells in acquired aplastic anemia. About the study: CD4+ and CD8+ cells, once sorted, gave DNA averaging approximately 3.4 ug.

Study-wide findings and caveats: The same twenty-nine CD8+ CDR3 sequences occurred in patients and in controls.

Genomic DNA, serving as template, underwent TCR beta VDJ and CDR3 profiling. TCRdb independently ran MiXCR on the reads; one entry per CDR3 protein. Here the sample spans about 400,000 distinct CDR3 sequences, 65% to 80% being singletons. This clonotype was sampled from a human donor in good health, serving as a control. Sequenced sample: sorted CD4+, CD8+, or CD8+CD57+ T cells (not recorded which) from PBMCs. The rearrangement joins TRBV7-2 to TRBJ1-1; whether TRBD1, the table's D call, matches the DNA was not checked. This CDR3 reads CASGYDANTGEL.